Shown below are 23 T cell receptor beta chains from a single sample sequenced in a study of shared clonotypes between healthy human individuals (dated by TCRdb to about 2020). The library was made by the immunoSEQ multiplex PCR assay. TCRdb obtained this table from immuneACCESS and retained in-frame rearrangements with V and J assigned. These tables miss some clones; where compared with another copy, unresolved V genes account for less than half of the shortfall, and the remainder is unexplained. Here the sample has more than 400,000 clones; around 96% occur a single time. In total, the top ten clones hold roughly 0.06% of the sample. The sequenced sample was naive CD4+ T cells sorted from blood. The label giving this sample's cell subset or site can be read as: CD45RA+ positively selected. The receptors stem from a young woman in good health.

Comment on this clone: The sample contains more than one DNA sequence encoding this CDR3. The genes are TRBV10-3 and TRBJ1-5; no firm D call. Germline lookup yields CDR1 ENHRY and CDR2 SYGVKD. V shed 3 bases and J shed 0 bases, with 6 bases lying between them. CDR3 length: 14 residues. The chain's CDR3 is CAISDRGSNQPQHF. The CDR3 DNA reads TGTGCCATCAGTGATCGGGGTAGCAATCAGCCCCAGCATTTT.

The chain links TRBV6-5 to TRBJ2-1, with 9 nucleotides matching TRBD1. Germline loops: CDR1 MNHEY, CDR2 SVGAGI. With V trimmed by 2 bases and J by 8 bases, 7 bases remained unmatched. The CDR3 is made up of 15 amino acids. This chain's CDR3 is CASSYNPGQGYEQFF. CDR3 DNA: TGTGCCAGCAGTTACAACCCGGGACAGGGCTATGAGCAGTTCTTC.

V gene TRBV6-5 combines with J gene TRBJ2-5; TRBD1 aligns across 9 bases. The CDR3 is made up of 15 amino acids. Germline-derived CDR1 and CDR2 are MNHEY and SVGAGI. With V trimmed by 6 bases and J by 5 bases, 10 bases remained unmatched. The DNA for the CDR3 is TGTGCCAGCAGAGTCCGGGACAGGGCTCGGGAGACCCAGTACTTC. Translated, it gives CASRVRDRARETQYF.

The chain couples TRBV28 to TRBJ1-6, with D perhaps matching TRBD1 (5 bases). The CDR3 contains 12 residues. Trimming cost V 3 bases and J 8 bases, with 5 bases left between them. Germline V gene sequence: CDR1 MDHEN, CDR2 SYDVKM. CDR3 nucleotides: TGTGCCAGCAGTTTGACAGATTCACCCCTCCACTTT. Its protein product is CASSLTDSPLHF.

The chain recombines TRBV6-5 with TRBJ2-5; possibly TRBD1 for D (6 bases). The J call may be wrong; the DNA end is better matched by TRBJ2-7. The germline gives CDR1 MNHEY, CDR2 SVGAGI. The CDR3 length is 12 residues. This CDR3 is CASSDRNYEQYF. CDR3 in DNA: TGTGCCAGCAGCGACAGGAACTACGAGCAGTACTTC.

The chain links TRBV4-1 to TRBJ1-2; a weak D match, TRBD1 (6 bases). This CDR3 has 15 residues. V lost 0 bases and J 3 bases, leaving 11 bases between the germline ends. Germline values: CDR1 MGHRA, CDR2 YSYEKL. DNA of the CDR3: TGCGCCAGCAGCCAAGATTTAGCAGGGGACTATGGCTACACCTTC. Protein product: CASSQDLAGDYGYTF.

CDR3 sequence (DNA): TGTGCCAGCAGTTTTTGGACAAACACCTACGAGCAGTACTTC. Translated: CASSFWTNTYEQYF. This chain uses TRBV28 with TRBJ2-5, with TRBD1 as a possible D gene (5 bases). The J call may be incorrect, as the DNA end agrees better with TRBJ2-7. CDR1 is MDHEN, CDR2 SYDVKM, per germline. The CDR3 is 14 residues long.

The V gene is TRBV6-6, the J gene TRBJ2-7, with TRBD2 matching 9 bases. V gave up 5 bases and J gave up 3 bases; unmatched junction bases: 11. In germline, CDR1 is MNHNY, CDR2 SVGAGI (reference sequence). The CDR3 is 16 amino acids. The CDR3 nucleotides are TGTGCCAGCAGTCAGCATACAGTAGCGGGGGACTACGAGCAGTACTTC. Its protein is CASSQHTVAGDYEQYF.

The chain links TRBV4-1 to TRBJ1-3; D is undetermined. Deletions cut 2 bases from V and 2 bases from J, with 16 bases between. The CDR3 contains 17 residues. Germline values: CDR1 MGHRA, CDR2 YSYEKL. CDR3 bases: TGCGCCAGCAGCCAACCTTTGCGAGGGAGGGCTGGAAACACCATATATTTT. Amino acid sequence: CASSQPLRGRAGNTIYF.

The rearrangement links TRBV7-6 to TRBJ2-7; D is unresolved. Germline V gene sequence: CDR1 SGHVS, CDR2 FNYEAQ. Trimming removed 0 bases at V and 3 bases at J, with 6 bases between. The CDR3 runs 13 residues. The CDR3 sequence: CASSLADFYEQYF. CDR3 nucleotides: TGTGCCAGCAGCTTAGCAGACTTCTACGAGCAGTACTTC.

The J gene is TRBJ2-1, the V gene TRBV7-9; 8 bases are a match to TRBD2. J was trimmed by 3 bases and V by 4 bases; bases with no gene match: 11. The CDR3 is 17 residues long. Germline values: CDR1 SEHNR, CDR2 FQNEAQ (reference sequence). The CDR3 region is CASSYTPPGTSYNEQFF. CDR3 sequence (DNA): TGTGCCAGCAGCTATACCCCCCCCGGGACTAGCTACAATGAGCAGTTCTTC.

The genes are TRBV4-1 and TRBJ2-5; 11 bases fit TRBD2. The junction had 2 bases not matched to a gene; V was cut back by 4 bases and J by 1 base. Germline V lookup: CDR1 MGHRA, CDR2 YSYEKL. This CDR3 spans 15 amino acids. The CDR3 nucleotides are TGCGCCAGCAGCCGACTAGCGGGACCCCAAGAGACCCAGTACTTC. It yields the protein CASSRLAGPQETQYF.

The chain joins TRBV7-8 to TRBJ2-5; 9 bases are shared with TRBD2. The tail of the sequence fits TRBJ2-7 better, so the J call may be wrong. The CDR3 runs to 13 residues. Germline CDR1 and CDR2: SGHVS and FQNEAQ. CDR3: CASSHSGSHEQYF. The DNA of the CDR3 is TGTGCCAGCAGCCATAGCGGGAGTCACGAGCAGTACTTC.

The DNA for the CDR3 is TGCGCCAGCAGCTTGCGGCACAACTACGAGCAGTACTTC. It yields the protein CASSLRHNYEQYF. This chain uses TRBV5-1 with TRBJ2-5; D uncertain. The DNA end lines up better with TRBJ2-7; the J call may be wrong. Germline CDR1 is SGHRS and CDR2 is YFSETQ. CDR3 size: 13 residues.

This clone has only one observation. The genes are TRBV7-2 and TRBJ2-7; D is perhaps TRBD2 (6 bases). The CDR3 sequence is 16 residues long. Germline CDR1 reads SGHTA; CDR2 reads FQGNSA. V lost 5 bases and J lost 2, with 19 bases in between. The CDR3 spells CASSISSAPRTYEQYF. Written as DNA, the CDR3 is TGTGCCAGCAGCATATCTAGCGCTCCGAGGACCTACGAGCAGTACTTC.

The V gene is TRBV6-5, the J gene TRBJ2-7; no clear D gene. The CDR3 is 14 amino acids. From germline, CDR1 is MNHEY and CDR2 SVGAGI. V lost 4 bases and J lost 1, with 11 bases in between. The CDR3 reads CASSFGSNSYEQYF. In DNA form, the CDR3 reads TGTGCCAGCAGTTTCGGTTCTAATTCCTACGAGCAGTACTTC.

The chain is built from TRBV9 and TRBJ2-5, with D uncertain. Germline CDR1 and CDR2: SGDLS and YYNGEE. The CDR3 has 14 amino acids. V shed 2 bases and J shed 2 bases, with 10 bases lying between them. CDR3 residues: CASSVHSKQETQYF. In DNA, the CDR3 is TGTGCCAGCAGCGTCCACAGTAAACAAGAGACCCAGTACTTC.

This clone was detected once. V and J are TRBV6-5 and TRBJ2-7; 7 nucleotides line up with TRBD1. The CDR3 totals 14 residues. Germline CDR1 MNHEY, CDR2 SVGAGI. The V gene end was trimmed by 8 bases and the J gene end by 3 bases; junction bases not matched to a gene: 10. CDR3 region: CASQRVTGIYEQYF. For the CDR3, the DNA is TGTGCCAGCCAACGAGTGACAGGGATCTACGAGCAGTACTTC.

This chain uses TRBV29-1 with TRBJ2-2; 7 bases line up with TRBD1. Unmatched junction bases numbered 4, after V lost 3 bases and J lost 3 bases. The length of the CDR3 is 14 residues. CDR1 SQVTM and CDR2 ANQGSEA come from the germline V gene. CDR3 DNA: TGCAGCGTTGAGTGGCAGGGGGACACCGGGGAGCTGTTTTTT. Translation gives CSVEWQGDTGELFF.

The chain has TRBV7-3 and TRBJ2-3, with 10 bases aligning to TRBD1. Per the germline V gene, CDR1 is SGHTA and CDR2 is FQGTGA. The length of the CDR3 is 15 residues. The V gene end was trimmed by 5 bases and the J gene end by 6 bases; junction bases not matched to a gene: 8. DNA of the CDR3: TGTGCCAGCAGCCCCTCCCGGGACAGGGGCGATACGCAGTATTTT. Amino acids: CASSPSRDRGDTQYF.

The V call is TRBV11-2, the J call TRBJ2-5; unclear D gene. The DNA end lines up better with TRBJ2-7; the J call may be wrong. The germline V gene encodes CDR1 SGHAT and CDR2 FQNNGV. There are 15 residues in the CDR3. The CDR3 is CASSLENNYPYEQYF. CDR3 coding DNA: TGTGCCAGCAGCTTAGAGAATAACTACCCCTACGAGCAGTACTTC.

The genes are TRBV5-4 and TRBJ2-2, with D uncertain. With 2 bases removed from V and 3 bases from J, the gap between germline ends came to 11 bases. The CDR3 is made up of 15 amino acids. Germline V gives CDR1 SGHNT, CDR2 YYREEE (reference sequence). The CDR3 DNA sequence: TGTGCCAGCAGCTTACCGATAAGGGACACCGGGGAGCTGTTTTTT. It encodes CASSLPIRDTGELFF.

The rearrangement joins TRBV27 to TRBJ2-7; the D gene is possibly TRBD2 (6 bases). The V gene lost 3 bases and the J gene lost 4 bases, with 13 bases spanning the gap. The CDR3 contains 14 residues. The germline V gene has CDR1 MNHEY and CDR2 SMNVEV (reference sequence). The DNA for the CDR3 is TGTGCCAGCAGTTTTACCCGGGACTTTTACGAGCAGTACTTC. Its protein is CASSFTRDFYEQYF.